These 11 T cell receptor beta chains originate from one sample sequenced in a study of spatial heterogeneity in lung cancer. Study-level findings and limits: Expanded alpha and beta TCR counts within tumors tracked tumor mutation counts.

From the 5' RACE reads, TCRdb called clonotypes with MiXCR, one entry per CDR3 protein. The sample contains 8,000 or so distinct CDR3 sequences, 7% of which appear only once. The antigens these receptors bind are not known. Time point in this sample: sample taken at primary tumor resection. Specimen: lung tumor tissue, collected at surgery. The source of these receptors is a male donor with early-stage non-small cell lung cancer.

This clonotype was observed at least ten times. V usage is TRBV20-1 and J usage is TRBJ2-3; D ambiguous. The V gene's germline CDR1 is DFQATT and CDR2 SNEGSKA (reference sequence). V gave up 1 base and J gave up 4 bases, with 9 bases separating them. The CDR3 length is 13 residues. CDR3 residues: CSARASKADTQYF. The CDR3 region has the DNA TGCAGTGCTAGAGCATCGAAAGCAGATACGCAGTATTTT.

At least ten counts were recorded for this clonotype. The CDR3 spells CASSSGRGAATDTQYF. In DNA, the CDR3 is TGTGCCAGCAGTTCCGGACGGGGGGCCGCCACAGATACGCAGTATTTT. The V call is TRBV12-3 or TRBV12-4, the J call TRBJ2-3, with D tentatively TRBD2 (7 bases). With 4 bases removed from V and 2 bases from J, the gap between germline ends came to 16 bases. The CDR3 sequence is 16 residues long.

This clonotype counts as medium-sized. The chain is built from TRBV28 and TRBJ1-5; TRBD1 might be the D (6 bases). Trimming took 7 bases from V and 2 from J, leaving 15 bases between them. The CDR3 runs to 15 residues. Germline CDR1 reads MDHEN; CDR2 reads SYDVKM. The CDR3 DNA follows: TGTGCCAGCATATCAGGGGTCAGCGGCAATCAGCCCCAGCATTTT. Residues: CASISGVSGNQPQHF. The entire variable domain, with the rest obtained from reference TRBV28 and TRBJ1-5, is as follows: DVKVTQSSRYLVKRTGEKVFLECVQDMDHENMFWYRQDPGLGLRLIYFSYDVKMKEKGDIPEGYSVSREKKERFSLILESASTNQTSMYLCASISGVSGNQPQHFGDGTRLSIL.

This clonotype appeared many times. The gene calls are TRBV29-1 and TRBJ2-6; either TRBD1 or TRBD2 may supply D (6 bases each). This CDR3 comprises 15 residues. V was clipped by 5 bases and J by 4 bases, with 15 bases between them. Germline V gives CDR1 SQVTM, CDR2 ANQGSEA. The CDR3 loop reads CSVFTGATGANVLTF. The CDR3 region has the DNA TGCAGCGTTTTTACGGGGGCCACCGGGGCCAACGTCCTGACTTTC.

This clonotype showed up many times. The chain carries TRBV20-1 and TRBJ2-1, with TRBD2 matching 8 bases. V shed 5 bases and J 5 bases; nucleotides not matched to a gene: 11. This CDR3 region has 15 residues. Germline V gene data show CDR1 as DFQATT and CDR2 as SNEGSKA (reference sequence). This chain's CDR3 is CSASLAGSYDNEQFF. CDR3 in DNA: TGCAGTGCTTCTTTAGCGGGATCCTACGACAATGAGCAGTTCTTC.

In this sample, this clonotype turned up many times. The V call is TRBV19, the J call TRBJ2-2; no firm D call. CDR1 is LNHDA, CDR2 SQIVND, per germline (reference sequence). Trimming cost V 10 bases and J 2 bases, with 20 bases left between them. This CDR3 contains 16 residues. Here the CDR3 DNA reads TGTGCCACCCCTCCTGTGGGTCCCCTAAACACCGGGGAGCTGTTTTTT. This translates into CATPPVGPLNTGELFF. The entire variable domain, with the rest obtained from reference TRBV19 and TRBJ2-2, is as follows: DGGITQSPKYLFRKEGQNVTLSCEQNLNHDAMYWYRQDPGQGLRLIYYSQIVNDFQKGDIAEGYSVSREKKESFPLTVTSAQKNPTAFYLCATPPVGPLNTGELFFGEGSRLTVL.

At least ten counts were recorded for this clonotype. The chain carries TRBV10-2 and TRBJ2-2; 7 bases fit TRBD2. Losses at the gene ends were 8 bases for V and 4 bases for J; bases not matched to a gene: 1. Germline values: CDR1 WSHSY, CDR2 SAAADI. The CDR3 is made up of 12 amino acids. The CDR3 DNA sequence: TGCGCCAGCGGGGGGGGCACCGGGGAGCTGTTTTTT. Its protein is CASGGGTGELFF.

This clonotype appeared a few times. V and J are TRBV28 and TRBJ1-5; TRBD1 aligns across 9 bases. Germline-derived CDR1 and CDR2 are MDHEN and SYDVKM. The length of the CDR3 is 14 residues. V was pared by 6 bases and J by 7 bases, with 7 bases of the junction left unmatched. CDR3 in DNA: TGTGCCAGCAGGGGATGGACAGGGGACCAGCCCCAGCATTTT. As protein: CASRGWTGDQPQHF.

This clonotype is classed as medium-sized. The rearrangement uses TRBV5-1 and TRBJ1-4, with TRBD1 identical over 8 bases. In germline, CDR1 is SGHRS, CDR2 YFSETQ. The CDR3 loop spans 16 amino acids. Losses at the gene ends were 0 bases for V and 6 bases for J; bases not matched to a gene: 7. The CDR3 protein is CASSLAPDREDEKLFF. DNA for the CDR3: TGCGCCAGCAGCTTGGCCCCGGACAGGGAAGATGAAAAACTGTTTTTT. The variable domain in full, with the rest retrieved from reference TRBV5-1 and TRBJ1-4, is KAGVTQTPRYLIKTRGQQVTLSCSPISGHRSVSWYQQTPGQGLQFLFEYFSETQRNKGNFPGRFSGRQFSNSRSEMNVSTLELGDSALYLCASSLAPDREDEKLFFGSGTQLSVL.

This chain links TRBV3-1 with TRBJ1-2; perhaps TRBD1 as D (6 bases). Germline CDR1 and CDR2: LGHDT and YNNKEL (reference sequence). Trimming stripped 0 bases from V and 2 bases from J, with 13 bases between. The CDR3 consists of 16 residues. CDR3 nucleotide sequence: TGTGCCAGCAGCCAAGATATACGCACAGGGAACTATGGCTACACCTTC. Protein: CASSQDIRTGNYGYTF. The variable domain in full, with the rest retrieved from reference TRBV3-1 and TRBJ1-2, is DTAVSQTPKYLVTQMGNDKSIKCEQNLGHDTMYWYKQDSKKFLKIMFSYNNKELIINETVPNRFSPKSPDKAHLNLHINSLELGDSAVYFCASSQDIRTGNYGYTFGSGTRLTVV.

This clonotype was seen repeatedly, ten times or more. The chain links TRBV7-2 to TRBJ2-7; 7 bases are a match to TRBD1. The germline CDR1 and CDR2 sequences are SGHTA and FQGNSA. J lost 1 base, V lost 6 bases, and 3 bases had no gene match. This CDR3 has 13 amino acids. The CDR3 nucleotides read TGTGCCAGCAGACGGGACAGATCCTACGAGCAGTACTTC. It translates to CASRRDRSYEQYF.